The 13 T cell receptor beta chains listed next were all sequenced from one sample in a study of blood T cell repertoires in COVID-19. This table comes from immunoSEQ multiplex PCR, and its TCRdb copy is limited to in-frame clones, with some not included. This sample carries about 230,000 clones, around 80% of them seen once, and the ten largest clones take 27%. Sequences were obtained from peripheral blood. All receptors come from a man aged 40-49 years with acute or convalescent COVID-19.

The chain couples TRBV9 to TRBJ2-1, with D possibly TRBD2 on 5 matching bases. Germline-derived CDR1 and CDR2 are SGDLS and YYNGEE. This CDR3 is 16 amino acids long. Trimming stripped 2 bases from V and 0 bases from J, with 12 bases between. The CDR3 protein is CASSVASPSSYNEQFF. The CDR3 DNA reads TGTGCCAGCAGCGTTGCTAGCCCCAGCTCCTACAATGAGCAGTTCTTC.

V usage is TRBV7-2 and J usage is TRBJ1-4; D possibly corresponds to TRBD1 (5 bases). Germline V CDR1 and CDR2: SGHTA, FQGNSA. This CDR3 has 12 amino acids. Between the trimmed V and J ends, which lost 5 bases and 10 bases, there was a span of 11 bases. CDR3 protein: CASSRPGGKLFF. In nucleotides, the CDR3 is TGTGCCAGCAGCAGACCCGGGGGAAAACTGTTTTTT.

V gene TRBV6-5 combines with J gene TRBJ1-2; 7 bases are shared with TRBD1. Germline V gene lookup returns CDR1 MNHEY and CDR2 SVGAGI. V trimming: 8 bases; J trimming: 3 bases; junction bases outside the gene matches: 6. The CDR3 covers 13 residues. In nucleotides, the CDR3 is TGTGCCAGCTATGACAGGGTCCACTATGGCTACACCTTC. This encodes CASYDRVHYGYTF.

This clone was seen a few times. The chain combines TRBV11-1 with TRBJ1-2, with 10 bases aligning to TRBD1. With V trimmed by 5 bases and J by 13 bases, 7 bases remained unmatched. The CDR3 has 12 amino acids. CDR1 and CDR2 from the germline V gene are SGHAT and FQDESV (reference sequence). The CDR3 DNA is TGTGCCAGCAGCCTCGACAGGGGGCCTCTCACCTTC. It translates to CASSLDRGPLTF. The complete variable domain, with remaining parts taken from reference TRBV11-1 and TRBJ1-2, reads EAEVAQSPRYKITEKSQAVAFWCDPISGHATLYWYRQILGQGPELLVQFQDESVVDDSQLPKDRFSAERLKGVDSTLKIQPAELGDSAMYLCASSLDRGPLTFGSGTRLTVV.

The DNA for the CDR3 is TGTGCCAGCAGCTTCGACGGGAGTTCCACCGGGGAGCTGTTTTTT. This codes for CASSFDGSSTGELFF. The chain couples TRBV7-2 to TRBJ2-2; perhaps TRBD2 as D (6 bases). Per the germline V gene, CDR1 is SGHTA and CDR2 is FQGNSA. The CDR3 has 15 residues. The V gene lost 3 bases and the J gene lost 4 bases, with 12 bases spanning the gap.

The rearrangement uses TRBV11-1 and TRBJ1-2; 7 positions match TRBD1. J lost 10 bases, V lost 5 bases, and 13 bases had no gene match. Germline lookup yields CDR1 SGHAT and CDR2 FQDESV (reference sequence). The CDR3 length is 14 residues. DNA for the CDR3: TGTGCCAGCAGCCAGGGGACAGTTGTGGGCGCCTACACCTTC. It yields the protein CASSQGTVVGAYTF.

The chain is built from TRBV30 and TRBJ2-3; TRBD2 agrees at 9 bases. V dropped 2 bases and J dropped 4; count of bases not matched to a gene: 10. The CDR3 spans 16 residues. Per the germline V gene, CDR1 is GTSNPN and CDR2 is SVGIG (reference sequence). CDR3 sequence (DNA): TGTGCCTGGAGTACGGGGCTAGCGGGGCCGGCAGATACGCAGTATTTT. Its protein is CAWSTGLAGPADTQYF. The whole variable domain, filled in from reference TRBV30 and TRBJ2-3, reads SQTIHQWPATLVQPVGSPLSLECTVEGTSNPNLYWYRQAAGRGLQLLFYSVGIGQISSEVPQNLSASRPQDRQFILSSKKLLLSDSGFYLCAWSTGLAGPADTQYFGPGTRLTVL.

J is TRBJ2-1 and V is TRBV7-3, with 7 bases identical to TRBD1. CDR1 is SGHTA, CDR2 FQGTGA, per germline. This CDR3 is 16 amino acids long. V lost 5 bases and J lost 5; bases outside the gene matches: 12. The CDR3: CASSQAGGMGNNEQFF. CDR3 bases: TGTGCCAGCAGCCAAGCAGGGGGTATGGGAAACAATGAGCAGTTCTTC. The complete variable domain, with remaining parts taken from reference TRBV7-3 and TRBJ2-1, reads GAGVSQTPSNKVTEKGKYVELRCDPISGHTALYWYRQSLGQGPEFLIYFQGTGAADDSGLPNDRFFAVRPEGSVSTLKIQRTERGDSAVYLCASSQAGGMGNNEQFFGPGTRLTVL.

For the CDR3, the DNA is TGCAGCGTCGGAAGGGGTTCCTACACCTCTGGGGCCAACGTCCTGACTTTC. Translation: CSVGRGSYTSGANVLTF. This chain links TRBV29-1 with TRBJ2-6, with D possibly being TRBD1 (5 bases). V was cut by 6 bases and J by 0 bases, with 18 bases left in between. CDR1 is SQVTM, CDR2 ANQGSEA, per germline. The CDR3 runs to 17 residues.

This sequence joins TRBV7-8 and TRBJ1-1; D not certain. The CDR3 covers 15 residues. V was clipped by 2 bases and J by 4 bases, with 14 bases between them. CDR1 is SGHVS, CDR2 FQNEAQ, per germline. Here the CDR3 reads CASSLLDKRGTEAFF. The CDR3 nucleotides read TGTGCCAGCAGCTTACTAGATAAACGAGGCACTGAAGCTTTCTTT. The whole variable domain, remainder taken from reference TRBV7-8 and TRBJ1-1, is GAGVSQSPRYKVAKRGQDVALRCDPISGHVSLFWYQQALGQGPEFLTYFQNEAQLDKSGLPSDRFFAERPEGSVSTLKIQRTQQEDSAVYLCASSLLDKRGTEAFFGQGTRLTVV.

The rearrangement joins TRBV12-5 to TRBJ2-5; a weak D match, TRBD2 (5 bases). CDR1 and CDR2 (germline): LGHNT, FRNRAP. This CDR3 is built from 14 residues. Trimming stripped 3 bases from V and 2 bases from J, with 10 bases between. CDR3 sequence: CASGFGGLQETQYF. The CDR3 coding sequence is TGTGCTAGTGGTTTCGGCGGGTTACAAGAGACCCAGTACTTC.

The rearrangement joins TRBV30 to TRBJ2-3; no firm D call. The CDR3 loop spans 14 amino acids. The V and J ends lost 3 bases and 2 bases respectively, with 12 bases between them. Germline V gene sequence: CDR1 GTSNPN, CDR2 SVGIG (reference sequence). CDR3 residues: CAWRTLEFTDTQYF. The CDR3 DNA sequence: TGTGCCTGGAGGACCCTAGAATTCACAGATACGCAGTATTTT.

This chain links TRBV3-1 (or the pseudogene TRBV3-2) with TRBJ1-4; D ambiguous. Trimming stripped 4 bases from V and 0 bases from J, with 12 bases between. Germline-derived CDR1 and CDR2 are LGHDT and YNNKEL (reference sequence). The CDR3 covers 16 residues. CDR3 residues: CASSRRGFATNEKLFF. The CDR3 DNA sequence: TGTGCCAGCAGCCGCCGAGGATTTGCAACTAATGAAAAACTGTTTTTT.